The clone carrying this T cell receptor beta chain came up once. Its antigen is unidentified. The sample is drawn from a study of post-analysis software for immune sequencing data. Study at large: As for disease course, relapsing-remitting, secondary progressive and progressive-relapsing multiple sclerosis were all included. Study-level findings and limits: The study found TRBV5-6, TRBV5-1 and TRBV20-1 among about 5 TRBV segments more frequent in patients than controls. Versus controls, multiple sclerosis patients showed significantly lower diversity (normalized Chao1). The authors found that F measure strongly co-clustered same-batch samples.

The TCR beta cDNA libraries contained unique molecular identifiers. TCRdb analysed the PCR reads with MiXCR anew, one entry per CDR3 protein. The sample shows roughly 400,000 distinct CDR3 sequences, approximately 37% of them seen only once. There are 14 residues in the CDR3. Trimming left V 5 bases short and J 4 bases short, with 14 bases between. This sequence joins TRBV12-3 or TRBV12-4 and TRBJ1-1; maybe TRBD1 (6 bases). Sequencing input: blood. The receptor comes from a girl aged 2 to 10 with multiple sclerosis. The CDR3 is CASSVRGLATEAFF. In DNA, the CDR3 is TGTGCCAGCAGTGTCAGGGGCTTGGCCACTGAAGCTTTCTTT.